Following are 22 T cell receptor beta chains from one sample sequenced in a study of a mutant IDH1 vaccine in newly diagnosed glioma. Profiled with immunoSEQ multiplex PCR; TCRdb holds only in-frame clones, not every one. The data contain 50,000 to 70,000 clones, around 80% of them seen just once; the ten biggest clones take up 3.5% to 5%. Time point in this sample: week 35, safety follow-up. All doses held 300 ug of mutant IDH1 20-mer peptide, with topical imiquimod. The antigens of these receptors remain unknown. Specimen: PBMCs, collected from a glioma patient whose treatment included an IDH1 peptide vaccine. These receptors were obtained from a man aged 25 to 45 with glioma.

This CDR3 is CASSARGALFGNTIYF. The CDR3 coding sequence is TGTGCCAGCAGCGCCAGAGGGGCGCTCTTTGGAAACACCATATATTTT. The chain has TRBV11-2 and TRBJ1-3; the D gene is possibly TRBD1 (5 bases). In germline, CDR1 is SGHAT, CDR2 FQNNGV. The ends were cut back, 5 bases at V and 3 bases at J, with 17 bases in the middle. The CDR3 has 16 amino acids.

This chain connects TRBV9 to TRBJ2-2; D remains unclear. V lost 2 bases and J lost 6, with 11 bases in between. Germline CDR1 and CDR2: SGDLS and YYNGEE. The CDR3 is 14 residues long. CDR3 DNA: TGTGCCAGCAGCGTCCCTAGGGATGCCGGGGAGCTGTTTTTT. Its translation is CASSVPRDAGELFF.

In the case of this clone: This sample includes further DNA sequences coding for the same CDR3. The V gene is TRBV27, the J gene TRBJ1-1, with D unclear. V lost 3 bases and J lost 1, with 12 bases in between. Germline V lookup: CDR1 MNHEY, CDR2 SMNVEV (reference sequence). The CDR3 contains 15 residues. The CDR3 region is CASSFRPAANTEAFF. DNA for the CDR3: TGTGCCAGCAGTTTCCGCCCCGCAGCGAACACTGAAGCTTTCTTT.

V and J are TRBV5-1 and TRBJ2-1; D possibly corresponds to TRBD1 (6 bases). Germline CDR1 reads SGHRS; CDR2 reads YFSETQ. V was shortened by 4 bases and J by 7 bases, with 15 bases between the two germline ends. The CDR3 length is 14 residues. CDR3 sequence (DNA): TGCGCCAGCAGCACAGGACAGCACCAAAATGAGCAGTTCTTC. Translated, it gives CASSTGQHQNEQFF. Filled out from reference TRBV5-1 and TRBJ2-1, the complete variable domain reads KAGVTQTPRYLIKTRGQQVTLSCSPISGHRSVSWYQQTPGQGLQFLFEYFSETQRNKGNFPGRFSGRQFSNSRSEMNVSTLELGDSALYLCASSTGQHQNEQFFGPGTRLTVL.

The chain links TRBV2 to TRBJ1-6; the D gene is possibly TRBD1 (5 bases). Deletions cut 8 bases from V and 6 bases from J, with 17 bases between. The CDR3 runs to 15 residues. Per the germline V gene, CDR1 is SNHLY and CDR2 is FYNNEI. CDR3 DNA sequence: TGTGCCAGCCGAATCCCGGGGGGGTTTAATTCACCCCTCCACTTT. Translation: CASRIPGGFNSPLHF.

V gene TRBV18 combines with J gene TRBJ1-3; maybe TRBD1 (5 bases). CDR1 and CDR2 from the germline V gene are KGHSH and LQKENI. Trimming stripped 0 bases from V and 1 base from J, with 10 bases between. The CDR3 consists of 16 residues. CDR3 nucleotides: TGTGCCAGCTCACCACCAGGGGTGAGATCTGGAAACACCATATATTTT. This encodes CASSPPGVRSGNTIYF.

The chain couples TRBV18 to TRBJ1-4; possible D gene TRBD1, 5 bases. Germline V CDR1 and CDR2: KGHSH, LQKENI. The CDR3 extends over 15 amino acids. V was shortened by 3 bases and J by 3 bases, with 11 bases between the two germline ends. The CDR3 reads CASSPAGGSNEKLFF. CDR3 bases: TGTGCCAGCTCACCTGCCGGGGGGTCTAATGAAAAACTGTTTTTT. Supplemented by reference TRBV18 and TRBJ1-4, the full variable domain reads NAGVMQNPRHLVRRRGQEARLRCSPMKGHSHVYWYRQLPEEGLKFMVYLQKENIIDESGMPKERFSAEFPKEGPSILRIQQVVRGDSAAYFCASSPAGGSNEKLFFGSGTQLSVL.

The chain recombines TRBV2 with TRBJ1-1; the D gene is possibly TRBD1 (5 bases). The ends were cut back, 7 bases at V and 4 bases at J, with 16 bases in the middle. Germline V gives CDR1 SNHLY, CDR2 FYNNEI. The CDR3 extends over 14 amino acids. The CDR3 DNA reads as TGTGCCAGCAAAGGGGCAGGGTGGGCCACTGAAGCTTTCTTT. This gives the protein CASKGAGWATEAFF.

The V call is TRBV19, the J call TRBJ2-1; 11 nucleotides align to TRBD2. The ends lost 5 bases at V and 3 bases at J; junction bases unmatched: 3. There are 15 residues in the CDR3. In germline, CDR1 is LNHDA, CDR2 SQIVND (reference sequence). As DNA, the CDR3 is TGTGCCAGTAGTGAGACTAGCGGGGACTACAATGAGCAGTTCTTC. Translation gives CASSETSGDYNEQFF.

The genes are TRBV2 and TRBJ2-6; D may be TRBD1 (6 bases). V was cut by 6 bases and J by 0 bases, with 18 bases left in between. Germline CDR1 SNHLY, CDR2 FYNNEI. This CDR3 comprises 18 residues. The CDR3 region has the DNA TGTGCCAGCAGAGGTACAGGGCGCCCCAGCTCTGGGGCCAACGTCCTGACTTTC. Encoded protein: CASRGTGRPSSGANVLTF.

The chain has TRBV11-2 and TRBJ2-7, with D perhaps TRBD2 (7 bases). Germline assignment: CDR1 SGHAT and CDR2 FQNNGV. The CDR3 is made up of 19 amino acids. V was pared by 1 base and J by 0 bases, with 22 bases between. The CDR3, as DNA: TGTGCCAGCAGCTTAGTTAGACCCTTGCGCGGGGGCTTCTCCTACGAGCAGTACTTC. The encoded protein is CASSLVRPLRGGFSYEQYF.

V and J are TRBV10-3 and TRBJ1-1; 7 positions agree with TRBD1. V gave up 10 bases and J gave up 4 bases; unmatched junction bases: 3. The germline CDR1 and CDR2 sequences are ENHRY and SYGVKD. The CDR3 sequence is 11 residues long. The CDR3 nucleotides read TGTGCCACCTCAGGGGGCACTGAAGCTTTCTTT. Amino acid sequence: CATSGGTEAFF.

This chain uses TRBV19 with TRBJ2-1; TRBD2 matches 9 bases. Germline CDR1 LNHDA, CDR2 SQIVND (reference sequence). The CDR3 is made up of 15 amino acids. The V gene end was trimmed by 10 bases and the J gene end by 1 base; junction bases not matched to a gene: 8. This CDR3 reads CATTMTSGSYNEQFF. In DNA form, the CDR3 reads TGTGCCACCACCATGACTAGCGGTTCCTACAATGAGCAGTTCTTC.

This clone was detected a few times. This rearrangement joins TRBV27 to TRBJ1-1; no definite D call. The CDR3 runs 13 residues. V lost 4 bases and J 0 bases, leaving 6 bases between the germline ends. CDR1 is MNHEY and CDR2 is SMNVEV in the germline V gene (reference sequence). The CDR3 nucleotides are TGTGCCAGCAGTTCCGGACTGAACACTGAAGCTTTCTTT. Its translation is CASSSGLNTEAFF.

This clone was observed once. Lacking the conserved final phenylalanine or tryptophan, this CDR3 likely reflects a read error. The CDR3 nucleotides read TGTGCCAGCAGCTTTGGACACGGAGGTCAGCCCCAGCATTCT. Translated: CASSFGHGGQPQHS. The V and J genes are TRBV5-8 and TRBJ1-5; weak D call: TRBD1 (5 bases). The CDR3 is 14 residues long. Germline CDR1 SGHTS, CDR2 YDEGEE. The V end was cut by 2 bases, the J end by 6 bases, with 12 bases between.

The rearrangement links TRBV6-4 to TRBJ1-2; 7 bases map to TRBD1. Trimming cost V 6 bases and J 8 bases; bases outside gene matches: 21. The CDR3 runs to 17 residues. Germline V gene data show CDR1 as MRHNA and CDR2 as SNTAGT. Written as DNA, the CDR3 is TGTGCCAGCAGAGATAACATTAAACAGGGGAAACAACACGGCTACACCTTC. Its protein product is CASRDNIKQGKQHGYTF.

The chain couples TRBV18 to TRBJ1-5, with TRBD1 identical over 8 bases. Germline CDR1 reads KGHSH; CDR2 reads LQKENI. The CDR3 is made up of 14 amino acids. V lost 4 bases, J lost 10 bases, and 9 bases stayed unmatched. In nucleotides, the CDR3 is TGTGCCAGCTCACAAGGGCAGGGGGCCAGTCCCCAGCATTTT. Encoded protein: CASSQGQGASPQHF.

The chain couples TRBV7-9 to TRBJ1-2; D may be TRBD1 (5 bases). CDR3 size: 13 residues. In germline, CDR1 is SEHNR, CDR2 FQNEAQ (reference sequence). V lost 2 bases and J lost 6, with 10 bases in between. The CDR3, as DNA: TGTGCCAGCAGCTTATGGGGCGGGGATGGCTACACCTTC. Protein product: CASSLWGGDGYTF. The variable domain in full, completed from reference TRBV7-9 and TRBJ1-2, reads DTGVSQNPRHKITKRGQNVTFRCDPISEHNRLYWYRQTLGQGPEFLTYFQNEAQLEKSRLLSDRFSAERPKGSFSTLEIQRTEQGDSAMYLCASSLWGGDGYTFGSGTRLTVV.

The V call is TRBV5-4, the J call TRBJ1-1, with D tentatively TRBD1 (6 bases). Germline-derived CDR1 and CDR2 are SGHNT and YYREEE (reference sequence). V lost 4 bases to trimming and J lost 4 bases, with 20 bases between them. This CDR3 contains 16 residues. CDR3: CASSPRNRAKGTEAFF. The CDR3 DNA sequence: TGTGCCAGCAGCCCCAGGAACAGGGCTAAAGGCACTGAAGCTTTCTTT.

J is TRBJ1-2 and V is TRBV2, with 8 bases matching TRBD1. Germline-derived CDR1 and CDR2 are SNHLY and FYNNEI. This CDR3 is 16 amino acids long. With V trimmed by 3 bases and J by 4 bases, 10 bases remained unmatched. CDR3 in amino acids: CASSDRTGSGLYGYTF. The CDR3 coding sequence is TGTGCCAGCAGTGATCGGACAGGGTCCGGGCTCTATGGCTACACCTTC.

The chain employs TRBV4-1 and TRBJ1-1; D gene uncertain. The CDR3 has 15 residues. The V gene's germline CDR1 is MGHRA and CDR2 YSYEKL. V dropped 3 bases and J dropped 7 bases, with 18 bases sitting between them. CDR3 DNA: TGCGCCAGCAGCCATCCCCGGCCCGGAACTGGTGAAGCTTTCTTT. It codes for CASSHPRPGTGEAFF.

The chain recombines TRBV9 with TRBJ1-2, with a possible D match to TRBD1 (6 bases). Germline assignment: CDR1 SGDLS and CDR2 YYNGEE. Trimming left V 0 bases short and J 8 bases short, with 20 bases between. CDR3 length: 16 amino acids. CDR3 nucleotide sequence: TGTGCCAGCAGCGTAGATAAGGGGGGCTGGGCTATGGGCTACACCTTC. This codes for CASSVDKGGWAMGYTF. The full variable domain, with the rest looked up from reference TRBV9 and TRBJ1-2, is DSGVTQTPKHLITATGQRVTLRCSPRSGDLSVYWYQQSLDQGLQFLIQYYNGEERAKGNILERFSAQQFPDLHSELNLSSLELGDSALYFCASSVDKGGWAMGYTFGSGTRLTVV.